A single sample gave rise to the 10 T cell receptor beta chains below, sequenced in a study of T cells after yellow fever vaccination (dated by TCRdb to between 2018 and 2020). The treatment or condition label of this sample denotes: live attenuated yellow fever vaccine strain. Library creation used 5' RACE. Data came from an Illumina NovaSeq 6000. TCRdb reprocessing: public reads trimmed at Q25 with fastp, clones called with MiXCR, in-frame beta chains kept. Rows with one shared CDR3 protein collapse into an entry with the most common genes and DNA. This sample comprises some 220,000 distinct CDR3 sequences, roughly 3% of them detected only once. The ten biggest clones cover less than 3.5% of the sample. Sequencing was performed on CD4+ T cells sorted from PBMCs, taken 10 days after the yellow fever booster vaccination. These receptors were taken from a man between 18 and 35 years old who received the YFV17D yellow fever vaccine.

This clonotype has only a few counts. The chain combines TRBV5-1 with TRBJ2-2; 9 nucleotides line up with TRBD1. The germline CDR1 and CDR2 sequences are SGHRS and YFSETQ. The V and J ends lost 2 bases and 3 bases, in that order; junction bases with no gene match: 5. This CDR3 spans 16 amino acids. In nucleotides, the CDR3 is TGCGCCAGCAGCTTACAGGGGGCGCCGGACACCGGGGAGCTGTTTTTT. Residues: CASSLQGAPDTGELFF.

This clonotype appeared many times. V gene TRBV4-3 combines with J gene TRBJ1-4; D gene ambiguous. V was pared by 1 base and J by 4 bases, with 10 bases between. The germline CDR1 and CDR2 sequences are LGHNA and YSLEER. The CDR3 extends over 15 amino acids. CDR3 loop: CASSQVAGFNEKLFF. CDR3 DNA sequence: TGCGCCAGCAGCCAAGTGGCGGGATTTAATGAAAAACTGTTTTTT.

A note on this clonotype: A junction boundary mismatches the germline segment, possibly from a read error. The CDR3, as DNA: TGTGCCGGCTCCTCAGGGAGGGGCGAGCAGTACTTC. This codes for CAGSSGRGEQYF. The chain uses TRBV18 and TRBJ2-7; 7 bases are shared with TRBD2. This CDR3 region has 12 residues. Germline V gene data show CDR1 as KGHSH and CDR2 as LQKENI.

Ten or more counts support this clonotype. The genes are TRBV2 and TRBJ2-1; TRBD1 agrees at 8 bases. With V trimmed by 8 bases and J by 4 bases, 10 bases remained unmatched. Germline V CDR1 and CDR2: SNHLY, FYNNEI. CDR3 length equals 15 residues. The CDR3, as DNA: TGTGCCAGCGACTCCGGGACAGGTTCTTACAATGAGCAGTTCTTC. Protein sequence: CASDSGTGSYNEQFF. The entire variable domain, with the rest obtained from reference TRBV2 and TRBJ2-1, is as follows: EPEVTQTPSHQVTQMGQEVILRCVPISNHLYFYWYRQILGQKVEFLVSFYNNEISEKSEIFDDQFSVERPDGSNFTLKIRSTKLEDSAMYFCASDSGTGSYNEQFFGPGTRLTVL.

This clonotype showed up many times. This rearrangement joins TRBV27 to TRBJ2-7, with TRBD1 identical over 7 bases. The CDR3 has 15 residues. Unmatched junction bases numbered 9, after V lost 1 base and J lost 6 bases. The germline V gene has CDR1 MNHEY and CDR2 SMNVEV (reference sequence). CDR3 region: CASSLLNRGDSEQYF. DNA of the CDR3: TGTGCCAGCAGTTTATTAAACAGGGGCGATAGCGAGCAGTACTTC.

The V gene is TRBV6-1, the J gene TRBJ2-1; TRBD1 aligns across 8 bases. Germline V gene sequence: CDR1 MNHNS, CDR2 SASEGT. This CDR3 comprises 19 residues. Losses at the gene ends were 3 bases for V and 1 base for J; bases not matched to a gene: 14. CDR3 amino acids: CASSEGQLDRERSYNEQFF. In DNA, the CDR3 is TGTGCCAGCAGTGAGGGGCAACTGGACAGGGAAAGATCCTACAATGAGCAGTTCTTC.

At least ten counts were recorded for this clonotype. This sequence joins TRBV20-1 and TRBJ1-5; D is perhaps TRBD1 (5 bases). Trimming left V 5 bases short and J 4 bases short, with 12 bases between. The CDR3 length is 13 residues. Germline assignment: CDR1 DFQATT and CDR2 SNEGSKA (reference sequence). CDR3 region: CSAPGGGNQPQHF. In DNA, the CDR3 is TGCAGTGCTCCCGGCGGGGGGAATCAGCCCCAGCATTTT.

In nucleotides, the CDR3 is TGCAGTGCTAACAGGGACTATGGCTACACCTTC. This gives the protein CSANRDYGYTF. The genes are TRBV20-1 and TRBJ1-2, with a tentative D call TRBD1 (6 bases). From germline, CDR1 is DFQATT and CDR2 SNEGSKA (reference sequence). V was trimmed by 4 bases and J by 3 bases, leaving 6 bases between them. The CDR3 contains 11 residues.

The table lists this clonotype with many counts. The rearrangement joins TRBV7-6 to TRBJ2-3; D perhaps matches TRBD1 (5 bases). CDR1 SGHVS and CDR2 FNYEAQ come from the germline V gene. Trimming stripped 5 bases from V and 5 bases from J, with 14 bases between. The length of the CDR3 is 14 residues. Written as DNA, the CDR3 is TGTGCCAGCAGCCCACGTCCCCAGGGAGATACGCAGTATTTT. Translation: CASSPRPQGDTQYF.

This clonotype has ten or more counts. The CDR3 nucleotides are TGTGCCAGCAGCTTAGGGTTTGTGAGGAGGGAGACCCAGTACTTC. This encodes CASSLGFVRRETQYF. The V gene is TRBV7-8, the J gene TRBJ2-5; D might be TRBD2 (5 bases). The CDR3 contains 15 residues. Trimming left V 1 base short and J 5 bases short, with 14 bases between. Germline V CDR1 and CDR2: SGHVS, FQNEAQ. The variable domain in full, with the rest retrieved from reference TRBV7-8 and TRBJ2-5, is GAGVSQSPRYKVAKRGQDVALRCDPISGHVSLFWYQQALGQGPEFLTYFQNEAQLDKSGLPSDRFFAERPEGSVSTLKIQRTQQEDSAVYLCASSLGFVRRETQYFGPGTRLLVL.